This T cell receptor (beta chain) was sequenced for a study of blood T cell repertoires in COVID-19. This clone was detected once. Produced via immunoSEQ multiplex PCR; TCRdb's table is partial and in-frame only. This sample yields about 250,000 clones, of which about 91% are seen a single time; about 6.7% belongs to the top ten. The CDR3 consists of 13 residues. In germline, CDR1 is SQVTM, CDR2 ANQGSEA. V shed 6 bases, J shed 10 bases, and the junction held 8 bases outside the gene matches. The sequenced material came from peripheral blood. This sequence joins TRBV29-1 and TRBJ1-6; 8 bases agree with TRBD1. This clonotype was sampled from a woman aged 25-40 years with COVID-19, enrolled during active disease. The CDR3 protein is CSVEDRVGSPLHF. Written as DNA, the CDR3 is TGCAGCGTGGAGGACAGGGTAGGCTCACCCCTCCACTTT.